This T cell receptor (beta chain) was found in a study of immune cell composition in non-small cell lung cancer. Libraries were prepared by immunoSEQ multiplex PCR; TCRdb keeps only in-frame clonotypes and omits some of them. This table has about 6,600 clones, nearly 80% appearing once. On this clone: Its target is not known.

Regarding the study as a whole: Tumour-reactive clones were not shown to match dominant in vivo tumour clones. Squamous lung tumours showed higher top 10 clone scores and clonality than adenocarcinomas. Tumour-associated clones >0.5% occurred in approximately 32% of adenocarcinomas, about 69% of squamous. No significant correlation existed between pack-years smoked and tumour clonality.

V shed 8 bases and J 7 bases; nucleotides not matched to a gene: 20. CDR3 length: 18 residues. CDR1 and CDR2 from the germline V gene are MRHNA and SNTAGT. This sequence was found in a human donor with non-small cell lung cancer. The sequencing sample was made of lung tumor tissue. The chain recombines TRBV6-4 with TRBJ2-5; 12 bases line up with TRBD2. The chain's CDR3 is CASGSGSGLAGPGWTQYF. CDR3 sequence (DNA): TGTGCCAGCGGTTCGGGCTCGGGACTAGCGGGCCCGGGTTGGACCCAGTACTTC.